These 30 T cell receptor beta chains share one sample of origin, sequenced in a study of blood T cells in healthy people across ages. The use of a sample-barcoded 5' primer and a J-beta primer mix characterized a second PCR of about 6 to 11 cycles. One entry per CDR3 protein, called by TCRdb with MiXCR from the 5' RACE reads. Among some 690,000 distinct CDR3 sequences, 22% were seen once, and the ten largest hold 22%. Specimen: blood. All receptors come from a man between 65 and 85 years old in good health.

The chain uses TRBV28 and TRBJ1-2; D possibly corresponds to TRBD1 (6 bases). Germline V CDR1 and CDR2: MDHEN, SYDVKM. With 4 bases removed from V and 7 bases from J, the gap between germline ends came to 16 bases. The CDR3 extends over 14 amino acids. The chain's CDR3 is CASSYHSRGGGYTF. The CDR3 nucleotides are TGTGCCAGCAGTTACCACTCCAGGGGCGGTGGCTACACCTTC.

The chain links TRBV20-1 to TRBJ1-6, with D tentatively TRBD1 (5 bases). Germline V gives CDR1 DFQATT, CDR2 SNEGSKA (reference sequence). With 2 bases removed from V and 8 bases from J, the gap between germline ends came to 16 bases. The length of the CDR3 is 15 residues. CDR3 in DNA: TGCAGTGCTAGACCCCCACAGGTTATCGATTCACCCCTCCACTTT. Its translation: CSARPPQVIDSPLHF.

This clonotype was seen more than once but under ten times. This sequence joins TRBV7-2 and TRBJ2-5; 13 nucleotides line up with TRBD2. The V gene's germline CDR1 is SGHTA and CDR2 FQGNSA. The J segment lost 5 bases and the V segment lost 4 bases, leaving 4 bases of the junction unmatched. The length of the CDR3 is 15 residues. The CDR3 bases are TGTGCCAGCAGCTCTAGGACTAGCGGGAGTGAGACCCAGTACTTC. Translating gives CASSSRTSGSETQYF.

This clonotype was counted only a few times. The genes are TRBV24-1 and TRBJ2-5; tentatively, D is TRBD2 (6 bases). The J call may be in error: the DNA end matches TRBJ2-7 better. The germline V gene has CDR1 KGHDR and CDR2 SFDVKD. This CDR3 comprises 12 residues. The CDR3 bases are TGTGCCGGACTTGGACTAAGGTACGAGCAGTACGTC. Translation gives CAGLGLRYEQYV.

The V and J genes are TRBV19 and TRBJ2-1, with 7 positions matching TRBD2. Germline-derived CDR1 and CDR2 are LNHDA and SQIVND (reference sequence). The CDR3 sequence is 19 residues long. Trimming cost V 1 base and J 3 bases; bases outside gene matches: 15. The CDR3 loop is CASSIALGGRAGYYNEQFF. DNA of the CDR3: TGTGCCAGTAGTATAGCCCTGGGGGGTCGAGCGGGATACTACAATGAGCAGTTCTTC.

This clonotype has more than one count but fewer than ten. V is TRBV28 and J is TRBJ1-5; D is undetermined. Germline V gene lookup returns CDR1 MDHEN and CDR2 SYDVKM. Trimming cost V 5 bases and J 9 bases, with 20 bases left between them. The CDR3 has 15 residues. The CDR3 loop is CASSLGRRGSGPQHF. CDR3 in DNA: TGTGCCAGCAGTCTAGGGAGGCGCGGTAGCGGGCCCCAGCATTTT.

The chain uses TRBV7-9 and TRBJ2-4; no definite D call. Germline loops: CDR1 SEHNR, CDR2 FQNEAQ (reference sequence). The V gene lost 1 base and the J gene lost 9 bases, with 7 bases spanning the gap. The CDR3 spans 12 residues. The CDR3 bases are TGTGCCAGCAGCTTAGGCGGAAGCATTCAGTACTTC. Amino acid sequence: CASSLGGSIQYF.

In this sample, this clonotype turned up a few times. The chain recombines TRBV7-9 with TRBJ2-5; D gene unclear. V gave up 5 bases and J gave up 5 bases, with 9 bases separating them. Germline CDR1 SEHNR, CDR2 FQNEAQ (reference sequence). The CDR3 loop spans 12 amino acids. The CDR3 DNA sequence: TGTGCCAGCAGCATGGCAACGGAGACCCAGTACTTC. Residues: CASSMATETQYF.

This chain links TRBV5-1 with TRBJ2-7; D unclear. The germline gives CDR1 SGHRS, CDR2 YFSETQ. The V and J ends lost 0 bases and 2 bases respectively, with 12 bases between them. The CDR3 length is 15 residues. CDR3 DNA: TGCGCCAGCAGCTTGGCTCTATACAGAACCTACGAGCAGTACGTC. It specifies CASSLALYRTYEQYV.

This clonotype was seen just once. The chain employs TRBV20-1 and TRBJ1-6; D unresolved. V was trimmed by 3 bases and J by 7 bases, leaving 16 bases between them. From germline, CDR1 is DFQATT and CDR2 SNEGSKA (reference sequence). The CDR3 consists of 15 residues. In nucleotides, the CDR3 is TGCAGTGCTAGCCCCCTTATAGGGAAGAATTCACCCCTCCACTTT. Amino acids: CSASPLIGKNSPLHF.

This clonotype was seen once. This chain links TRBV6-1 with TRBJ1-5; D gene unclear. CDR1 is MNHNS and CDR2 is SASEGT in the germline V gene. CDR3 length: 15 amino acids. V was trimmed by 1 base and J by 1 base, leaving 8 bases between them. The chain's CDR3 is CASSEDGESNQPQHF. The DNA for the CDR3 is TGTGCCAGCAGTGAAGATGGGGAAAGCAATCAGCCCCAGCATTTT.

The rearrangement links TRBV12-3 or TRBV12-4 to TRBJ1-6; TRBD1 matches at 7 bases. The CDR3 covers 12 residues. The V segment lost 3 bases and the J segment 11 bases; nucleotides outside the gene matches: 1. CDR3 protein: CASSFDRAPLHF. The CDR3 DNA reads TGTGCCAGCAGTTTCGACAGGGCACCCCTCCACTTT.

J is TRBJ2-2 and V is TRBV24-1, with D unresolved. The V and J ends lost 3 bases and 7 bases respectively, with 5 bases between them. Germline CDR1 is KGHDR and CDR2 is SFDVKD. The CDR3 is 12 residues long. DNA for the CDR3: TGTGCCACCAGTGATCCATTCGGGGAGCTGTTTTTT. It is translated as CATSDPFGELFF.

The gene calls are TRBV20-1 and TRBJ2-2, with TRBD1 identical over 8 bases. This CDR3 is 15 amino acids long. V lost 6 bases and J lost 5; bases outside the gene matches: 11. The V gene's germline CDR1 is DFQATT and CDR2 SNEGSKA (reference sequence). In nucleotides, the CDR3 is TGCAGTGCCAGTGAACGGACAGGGTATACCGGGGAGCTGTTTTTT. Translated, it gives CSASERTGYTGELFF.

About this clonotype: A read error may account for a junction end that differs from germline. This chain joins TRBV5-1 and TRBJ1-1; weak D call: TRBD1 (5 bases). Germline V gene sequence: CDR1 SGHRS, CDR2 YFSETQ. CDR3 length equals 16 residues. The CDR3 loop reads CTSSLGNGHLNTEAFF. The CDR3, as DNA: TGCACCAGCAGCTTGGGAAACGGACACCTGAACACTGAAGCTTTCTTT.

The gene calls are TRBV6-5 and TRBJ2-1; no firm D call. With the DNA end fitting TRBJ2-7 better, the J assignment may be wrong. The CDR3 has 12 amino acids. Germline assignment: CDR1 MNHEY and CDR2 SVGAGI. The CDR3 nucleotides read TGTGCCAGCAGAATCATGGGGTCGAAGCAGTACTTC. Translating it yields CASRIMGSKQYF.

This clonotype was counted between two and nine times. The chain uses TRBV14 and TRBJ2-3; 11 positions agree with TRBD2. Germline V lookup: CDR1 SGHDN, CDR2 FVKESK. The CDR3 contains 17 residues. V was clipped by 3 bases and J by 2 bases; unmatched bases: 7. CDR3 sequence reads: CASSHRRLAGHTDTQYF. In nucleotides, the CDR3 is TGTGCCAGCAGCCATAGAAGACTAGCGGGACACACAGATACGCAGTATTTT.

CDR3 region: CATSPGGSWETQYF. In DNA, the CDR3 is TGTGCCACCAGCCCAGGGGGTTCGTGGGAGACCCAGTACTTC. The chain is built from TRBV24-1 and TRBJ2-5, with 7 bases fitting TRBD1. Per the germline V gene, CDR1 is KGHDR and CDR2 is SFDVKD. J lost 5 bases, V lost 7 bases, and 9 bases had no gene match. This CDR3 is 14 amino acids long.

This chain uses TRBV3-1 with TRBJ2-1, with 10 bases identical to TRBD2. The assigned J gene may be wrong: the sequence end matches TRBJ2-5 better. Per germline, CDR1 LGHDT and CDR2 YNNKEL (reference sequence). The CDR3 totals 15 residues. The CDR3 here is CASSQEASGGTFQYF. CDR3 bases: TGTGCCAGCAGCCAAGAAGCTAGCGGGGGCACTTTCCAGTACTTC.

This clonotype was seen a handful of times. The chain employs TRBV7-2 and TRBJ2-4, with 8 bases that match TRBD1. Trimming cost V 5 bases and J 7 bases; bases outside gene matches: 7. This CDR3 is built from 14 residues. CDR1 is SGHTA and CDR2 is FQGNSA in the germline V gene. CDR3 region: CASSPRTGLNIQYF. As DNA, the CDR3 is TGTGCCAGCAGCCCAAGGACAGGGTTGAACATTCAGTACTTC.

The chain is built from TRBV4-3 and TRBJ2-7; 7 bases map to TRBD2. Gene TRBJ2-1 matches the end of the DNA better, so the J call may be wrong. Germline V gene data show CDR1 as LGHNA and CDR2 as YSLEER. This CDR3 comprises 17 residues. DNA of the CDR3: TGCGCCAGCAGCCAAGATCAGGCTAGCGGATCCTACAATGAGCAGTTCTTC. As protein: CASSQDQASGSYNEQFF.

The J gene is TRBJ1-5, the V gene TRBV12-3 or TRBV12-4, with D maybe TRBD1 (5 bases). This CDR3 spans 15 amino acids. V was trimmed by 5 bases and J by 7 bases, leaving 18 bases between them. The CDR3 bases are TGTGCCAGCAGTCTGGGACTCGGGGAGGCCCAGCCCCAGCATTTT. Amino acids: CASSLGLGEAQPQHF.

CDR3 amino acids: CASSRGGQANTEAFF. The CDR3 DNA reads TGTGCCAGCAGCCGGGGTGGTCAAGCGAACACTGAAGCTTTCTTT. The chain uses TRBV7-9 and TRBJ1-1; unclear D gene. Trimming cost V 5 bases and J 1 base, with 14 bases left between them. The V gene's germline CDR1 is SEHNR and CDR2 FQNEAQ (reference sequence). The CDR3 is 15 residues long.

The rearrangement links TRBV20-1 to TRBJ2-6; tentatively, D is TRBD1 (5 bases). With 5 bases removed from V and 0 bases from J, the gap between germline ends came to 8 bases. Germline V gene sequence: CDR1 DFQATT, CDR2 SNEGSKA (reference sequence). This CDR3 has 14 residues. CDR3 residues: CSAAQASGANVLTF. As DNA, the CDR3 is TGCAGTGCTGCACAGGCCTCTGGGGCCAACGTCCTGACTTTC.

The chain combines TRBV7-9 with TRBJ1-2; the D is unclear. Germline V lookup: CDR1 SEHNR, CDR2 FQNEAQ (reference sequence). Trimming left V 5 bases short and J 5 bases short, with 9 bases between. The CDR3 length is 12 residues. CDR3 sequence reads: CASSPHGYGYTF. CDR3 sequence (DNA): TGTGCCAGCAGCCCGCACGGGTATGGCTACACCTTC. Filled out from reference TRBV7-9 and TRBJ1-2, the complete variable domain reads DTGVSQNPRHKITKRGQNVTFRCDPISEHNRLYWYRQTLGQGPEFLTYFQNEAQLEKSRLLSDRFSAERPKGSFSTLEIQRTEQGDSAMYLCASSPHGYGYTFGSGTRLTVV.

In its sample, this clonotype was seen a few times. V gene TRBV12-3 or TRBV12-4 combines with J gene TRBJ2-5; no definite D call. The V end lost 3 bases, the J end lost 5 bases, and 10 bases lay between the germline ends. This CDR3 has 13 residues. CDR3 nucleotides: TGTGCCAGCAGTTTTGGGGATTGGGAGACCCAGTACTTC. Its translation is CASSFGDWETQYF.

The V and J genes are TRBV29-1 and TRBJ1-1; a weak D match, TRBD1 (5 bases). Germline CDR1 reads SQVTM; CDR2 reads ANQGSEA. CDR3 length equals 13 residues. V gave up 7 bases and J gave up 0 bases, with 12 bases separating them. CDR3 sequence reads: CSGVTGMNTEAFF. As DNA, the CDR3 is TGCAGCGGGGTCACAGGTATGAACACTGAAGCTTTCTTT. Filled out from reference TRBV29-1 and TRBJ1-1, the complete variable domain reads SAVISQKPSRDICQRGTSLTIQCQVDSQVTMMFWYRQQPGQSLTLIATANQGSEATYESGFVIDKFPISRPNLTFSTLTVSNMSPEDSSIYLCSGVTGMNTEAFFGQGTRLTVV.

A few counts support this clonotype. CDR3 in DNA: TGTGCCAGTAGTGTTCAGGGGGACCTGCAAGAAAAACTGTTTTTT. It is translated as CASSVQGDLQEKLFF. The chain uses TRBV19 and TRBJ1-4; 7 positions agree with TRBD1. The germline CDR1 and CDR2 sequences are LNHDA and SQIVND (reference sequence). The V segment lost 5 bases and the J segment 8 bases; nucleotides outside the gene matches: 11. The CDR3 is made up of 15 amino acids.

The chain carries TRBV7-2 and TRBJ2-6; the match to TRBD1 covers 8 bases. Germline V gene lookup returns CDR1 SGHTA and CDR2 FQGNSA. The V segment lost 5 bases and the J segment 0 bases; nucleotides outside the gene matches: 6. The CDR3 runs to 17 residues. Written as DNA, the CDR3 is TGTGCCAGCAGCGCAGGGACAGGCCTCTCTGGGGCCAACGTCCTGACTTTC. Encoded protein: CASSAGTGLSGANVLTF.

This clonotype occurred a few times. This rearrangement joins TRBV6-5 to TRBJ2-7; possibly TRBD2 for D (6 bases). Deletions cut 2 bases from V and 4 bases from J, with 18 bases between. Germline V gene sequence: CDR1 MNHEY, CDR2 SVGAGI. The CDR3 consists of 16 residues. The CDR3 loop is CASSYDGGTLGYEQYF. CDR3 nucleotides: TGTGCCAGCAGTTACGATGGGGGGACTTTGGGTTACGAGCAGTACTTC.